The 17 T cell receptor beta chains reported below all come from one sample, sequenced in a study of shared clonotypes between healthy human individuals. Repertoires were generated with immunoSEQ multiplex PCR, while TCRdb's copy carries only in-frame clones and drops some. Counted here are a few million clones, around 90% occurring once; the ten biggest clones make up roughly 0.14%. The sequenced material came from naive CD4+ T cells sorted from blood. Subset here: CD45RA+ positively selected. These receptors all come from a man between 18 and 35 years old in good health.

This clone has a handful of counts. The rearrangement uses TRBV6-5 and TRBJ1-1, with a possible D match to TRBD1 (5 bases). V was trimmed by 7 bases and J by 1 base, leaving 10 bases between them. Per the germline V gene, CDR1 is MNHEY and CDR2 is SVGAGI. The CDR3 runs to 13 residues. CDR3 region: CASMIRGNTEAFF. As DNA, the CDR3 is TGTGCCAGCATGATTAGGGGGAACACTGAAGCTTTCTTT.

The chain combines TRBV5-4 with TRBJ2-6; D is unclear. This CDR3 spans 18 amino acids. CDR1 and CDR2 (germline): SGHNT, YYREEE (reference sequence). V lost 4 bases, J lost 2 bases, and 19 bases lay in between. The DNA of the CDR3 is TGTGCCAGCAGCCCGACGGGCCAGGCCCCACCTGGGGCCAACGTCCTGACTTTC. Encoded protein: CASSPTGQAPPGANVLTF.

The chain combines TRBV27 with TRBJ2-7; TRBD2 aligns across 10 bases. The CDR3 totals 16 residues. V shed 5 bases, J shed 3 bases, and the junction held 10 bases outside the gene matches. CDR1 is MNHEY and CDR2 is SMNVEV in the germline V gene (reference sequence). CDR3 sequence (DNA): TGTGCCAGCAGTCGCTCTAGCGGGGGACCCGTCTACGAGCAGTACTTC. It specifies CASSRSSGGPVYEQYF.

With respect to this clone: Different DNA sequences within this sample yield the same CDR3. The chain links TRBV27 to TRBJ2-7; D unclear. In germline, CDR1 is MNHEY, CDR2 SMNVEV (reference sequence). The CDR3 has 10 residues. V dropped 5 bases and J dropped 3 bases, with 2 bases sitting between them. CDR3 DNA sequence: TGTGCCAGCAGTCTCTACGAGCAGTACTTC. Its protein product is CASSLYEQYF.

The J gene is TRBJ1-4, the V gene TRBV18; no definite D call. This CDR3 region has 14 residues. Trimming cost V 3 bases and J 4 bases, with 9 bases left between them. Germline loops: CDR1 KGHSH, CDR2 LQKENI. The CDR3 nucleotides read TGTGCCAGCTCACCCGGGGTTAATAATGAAAAACTGTTTTTT. This encodes CASSPGVNNEKLFF. Using reference TRBV18 and TRBJ1-4 for the parts outside the CDR3, the full variable domain is NAGVMQNPRHLVRRRGQEARLRCSPMKGHSHVYWYRQLPEEGLKFMVYLQKENIIDESGMPKERFSAEFPKEGPSILRIQQVVRGDSAAYFCASSPGVNNEKLFFGSGTQLSVL.

The chain joins TRBV10-3 to TRBJ1-2, with 7 bases matching TRBD1. Germline CDR1 is ENHRY and CDR2 is SYGVKD. The CDR3 runs 15 residues. With V trimmed by 2 bases and J by 8 bases, 11 bases remained unmatched. The CDR3 coding sequence is TGTGCCATCAGTGAGGCGACAGGGTCGAGGGTCGGCTACACCTTC. Its protein is CAISEATGSRVGYTF.

The chain combines TRBV11-2 with TRBJ1-1; 9 nucleotides match TRBD1. This CDR3 region has 15 residues. Germline values: CDR1 SGHAT, CDR2 FQNNGV. With V trimmed by 5 bases and J by 4 bases, 8 bases remained unmatched. CDR3 loop: CASSGGSDRGTEAFF. In DNA, the CDR3 is TGTGCCAGCAGCGGGGGATCGGACAGGGGCACTGAAGCTTTCTTT.

V and J are TRBV5-6 and TRBJ2-1; D call uncertain. Germline-derived CDR1 and CDR2 are SGHDT and YYEEEE. The CDR3 is 16 residues long. Trimming stripped 1 base from V and 4 bases from J, with 15 bases between. CDR3 in DNA: TGTGCCAGCAGCTTGTCTTTTGAAGACTTTTACAATGAGCAGTTCTTC. Protein product: CASSLSFEDFYNEQFF. Filled out from reference TRBV5-6 and TRBJ2-1, the complete variable domain reads DAGVTQSPTHLIKTRGQQVTLRCSPKSGHDTVSWYQQALGQGPQFIFQYYEEEERQRGNFPDRFSGHQFPNYSSELNVNALLLGDSALYLCASSLSFEDFYNEQFFGPGTRLTVL.

The rearrangement joins TRBV2 to TRBJ1-2; the match to TRBD1 covers 7 bases. The V gene's germline CDR1 is SNHLY and CDR2 FYNNEI. V was clipped by 6 bases and J by 5 bases; unmatched bases: 6. The CDR3 is made up of 13 amino acids. For the CDR3, the DNA is TGTGCCAGCAGCCGAGCAGGGGGTTATGGCTACACCTTC. Amino acids: CASSRAGGYGYTF.

The chain couples TRBV2 to TRBJ1-2, with unresolved D. Germline CDR1 SNHLY, CDR2 FYNNEI. CDR3 length: 12 amino acids. The V end was cut by 2 bases, the J end by 4 bases, with 5 bases between. CDR3 sequence: CASSEHIYGYTF. The DNA of the CDR3 is TGTGCCAGCAGTGAACATATCTATGGCTACACCTTC.

This chain uses TRBV15 with TRBJ2-1, with D tentatively TRBD1 or TRBD2 (5 bases each). The CDR3 sequence is 14 residues long. CDR1 LNHNV and CDR2 YYDKDF come from the germline V gene (reference sequence). The V end was cut by 5 bases, the J end by 4 bases, with 12 bases between. CDR3 region: CATSENGAYNEQFF. The CDR3 nucleotides are TGTGCCACCAGCGAGAACGGGGCTTACAATGAGCAGTTCTTC.

The chain links TRBV5-1 to TRBJ1-1; possibly TRBD1 for D (6 bases). Trimming stripped 5 bases from V and 1 base from J, with 12 bases between. This CDR3 has 14 residues. Germline V CDR1 and CDR2: SGHRS, YFSETQ. CDR3 residues: CASRPQGPNTEAFF. CDR3 coding DNA: TGCGCCAGCAGGCCACAGGGCCCGAACACTGAAGCTTTCTTT.

The chain recombines TRBV5-1 with TRBJ1-6; TRBD1 agrees at 12 bases. The CDR3 is made up of 19 amino acids. The V gene end was trimmed by 2 bases and the J gene end by 0 bases; junction bases not matched to a gene: 6. Looked up from germline, CDR1 is SGHRS and CDR2 is YFSETQ. DNA for the CDR3: TGCGCCAGCAGCTTACAGGGACAGGGGGCTTACTCCTATAATTCACCCCTCCACTTT. Amino acids: CASSLQGQGAYSYNSPLHF.

CDR3 sequence reads: CASGTDRHSNEQYF. CDR3 bases: TGTGCCAGCGGTACTGACAGACATTCAAACGAGCAGTACTTC. V is TRBV6-1 and J is TRBJ2-7, with D tentatively TRBD1 (5 bases). Germline-derived CDR1 and CDR2 are MNHNS and SASEGT. Trimming left V 8 bases short and J 5 bases short, with 19 bases between. CDR3 length equals 14 residues.

The CDR3 spells CASSSGQGKDTQYF. DNA for the CDR3: TGTGCCAGCAGCTCAGGACAGGGGAAGGATACGCAGTATTTT. This chain uses TRBV11-3 with TRBJ2-3; TRBD1 aligns across 9 bases. V dropped 4 bases and J dropped 6; count of bases not matched to a gene: 5. CDR3 length equals 14 residues. Germline CDR1 is SGHNT and CDR2 is YENEEA.

The V and J genes are TRBV19 and TRBJ1-6, with 7 nucleotides matching TRBD1. The CDR3 consists of 15 residues. The junction had 7 bases not matched to a gene; V was cut back by 6 bases and J by 5 bases. Germline CDR1 and CDR2: LNHDA and SQIVND (reference sequence). This chain's CDR3 is CASRLTGVDNSPLHF. The CDR3 DNA sequence: TGTGCCAGTAGGCTAACAGGGGTTGATAATTCACCCCTCCACTTT. The full variable domain, rest sourced from reference TRBV19 and TRBJ1-6, is DGGITQSPKYLFRKEGQNVTLSCEQNLNHDAMYWYRQDPGQGLRLIYYSQIVNDFQKGDIAEGYSVSREKKESFPLTVTSAQKNPTAFYLCASRLTGVDNSPLHFGNGTRLTVT.

Worth noting for this clone: At the DNA level, this CDR3 is encoded by other sequences in the same sample as well. The chain couples TRBV4-3 to TRBJ1-4; D call uncertain. V lost 0 bases to trimming and J lost 7 bases, with 6 bases between them. CDR1 and CDR2 from the germline V gene are LGHNA and YSLEER. CDR3 length: 13 amino acids. CDR3 region: CASSQDRLEKLFF. The CDR3 DNA reads TGCGCCAGCAGCCAAGATCGACTTGAAAAACTGTTTTTT.